The 27 T cell receptor beta chains below all came from one sample that was sequenced in a study of human T cells and chemical hapten exposure. MiXCR, applied by TCRdb to the RACE reads, yields one record per CDR3 protein. Of roughly 43,000 distinct CDR3 sequences in the sample, approximately 4% were seen once. Time point indicated: healthy volunteer bleed at 6 weeks. Someone pulled total RNA out of unfractionated whole blood. Sequences were obtained from whole blood. The receptors were sampled from a human donor in good health. Some clones in this sample may be carry-over from other donors' samples.

J is TRBJ1-6 and V is TRBV12-3 or TRBV12-4; 10 bases agree with TRBD1. There are 14 residues in the CDR3. Trimming cost V 7 bases and J 9 bases; bases outside gene matches: 6. The CDR3 DNA sequence: TGTGCCAGCACCTGGACAGGGGGATTTTCACCCCTCCACTTT. Amino acid sequence: CASTWTGGFSPLHF.

This clonotype was recorded at least ten times. This sequence joins TRBV20-1 and TRBJ1-2, with D perhaps TRBD1 (5 bases). Germline CDR1 DFQATT, CDR2 SNEGSKA (reference sequence). Trimming stripped 5 bases from V and 8 bases from J, with 15 bases between. The CDR3 extends over 12 amino acids. The CDR3 spells CSARGGVKGYTF. DNA for the CDR3: TGCAGTGCTCGTGGGGGGGTGAAAGGCTACACCTTC.

This clonotype has at least ten counts. The genes are TRBV12-3 or TRBV12-4 and TRBJ1-1; D remains unclear. V lost 4 bases, J lost 7 bases, and 13 bases lay in between. CDR3 length equals 13 residues. The CDR3 is CASSYPLRGEAFF. The CDR3 DNA follows: TGTGCCAGCAGTTACCCCCTTCGCGGTGAAGCTTTCTTT.

This clonotype was picked up a small number of times. The chain employs TRBV28 and TRBJ1-2; D uncertain. Germline CDR1 is MDHEN and CDR2 is SYDVKM. The CDR3 is 14 residues long. V shed 2 bases and J shed 4 bases, with 11 bases lying between them. CDR3 nucleotide sequence: TGTGCCAGCAGTTTAGTGGGGTGGAGCTATGGCTACACCTTC. Its protein is CASSLVGWSYGYTF.

This sequence joins TRBV28 and TRBJ2-4; the D gene is possibly TRBD1 (6 bases). CDR3 length: 15 residues. CDR1 and CDR2 from the germline V gene are MDHEN and SYDVKM. Trimming shortened V by 3 bases and J by 4 bases, and 13 bases separated the two germline ends. The CDR3 DNA reads as TGTGCCAGCAGTTTGAGGGGGTCGGGGAAAAACATTCAGTACTTC. This codes for CASSLRGSGKNIQYF.

This clonotype was observed at least ten times. For the CDR3, the DNA is TGTGCCAGCAGCTTGTGGTTAGGGCAGAGCAATCAGCCCCAGCATTTT. The encoded protein is CASSLWLGQSNQPQHF. The rearrangement joins TRBV5-5 to TRBJ1-5; the D is unclear. V lost 1 base, J lost 1 base, and 12 bases lay in between. CDR3 length: 16 residues. Germline values: CDR1 SGHKS, CDR2 YYEKEE (reference sequence).

This clonotype was seen many times. The rearrangement joins TRBV6-6 to TRBJ2-7; 8 bases match TRBD1. The trim removed 0 bases at V and 3 bases at J, leaving 4 bases unmatched. There are 15 residues in the CDR3. CDR1 is MNHNY, CDR2 SVGAGI, per germline (reference sequence). The CDR3 loop reads CASSYSGTGFYEQYF. CDR3 sequence (DNA): TGTGCCAGCAGTTACTCCGGGACAGGATTCTACGAGCAGTACTTC.

A few counts support this clonotype. The rearrangement uses TRBV28 and TRBJ1-5; D ambiguous. Germline V CDR1 and CDR2: MDHEN, SYDVKM. Trimming shortened V by 3 bases and J by 7 bases, and 16 bases separated the two germline ends. CDR3 length: 15 residues. DNA for the CDR3: TGTGCCAGCAGTTTCGCCCGGAAGGGCGTGCAGCCCCAGCATTTT. Residues: CASSFARKGVQPQHF.

This clonotype showed up many times. The V and J genes are TRBV24-1 and TRBJ2-1; TRBD1 is a possible D gene (6 bases). CDR1 and CDR2 from the germline V gene are KGHDR and SFDVKD. The CDR3 contains 13 residues. Trimming removed 1 base from V and 7 bases from J, with 7 bases in between. The CDR3 region is CATSDLGGNEQFF. The CDR3, as DNA: TGTGCCACCAGTGATTTAGGGGGTAATGAGCAGTTCTTC.

This chain connects TRBV2 to TRBJ2-2; TRBD1 might be the D (6 bases). CDR3 length: 13 residues. CDR1 SNHLY and CDR2 FYNNEI come from the germline V gene. Trimming left V 6 bases short and J 1 base short, with 6 bases between. The CDR3 reads CASRDRNTGELFF. The CDR3 region has the DNA TGTGCCAGCAGGGACAGGAACACCGGGGAGCTGTTTTTT. The full variable domain, with the rest looked up from reference TRBV2 and TRBJ2-2, is EPEVTQTPSHQVTQMGQEVILRCVPISNHLYFYWYRQILGQKVEFLVSFYNNEISEKSEIFDDQFSVERPDGSNFTLKIRSTKLEDSAMYFCASRDRNTGELFFGEGSRLTVL.

The table lists this clonotype with many counts. The V call is TRBV25-1, the J call TRBJ2-1, with D maybe TRBD1 (6 bases). Trimming cost V 6 bases and J 4 bases, with 16 bases left between them. The CDR3 extends over 15 amino acids. CDR1 is MGHDK and CDR2 is SYGVNS in the germline V gene. CDR3 sequence reads: CASSFLGGIYNEQFF. Here the CDR3 DNA reads TGTGCCAGCAGCTTCCTAGGGGGTATATACAATGAGCAGTTCTTC.

This clonotype was seen many times. This chain links TRBV29-1 with TRBJ2-3, with 7 nucleotides matching TRBD2. J was trimmed by 3 bases and V by 3 bases; bases with no gene match: 6. The CDR3 loop spans 14 amino acids. The germline V gene encodes CDR1 SQVTM and CDR2 ANQGSEA. The CDR3 loop is CSVESTGGTDTQYF. The CDR3 DNA sequence: TGCAGCGTTGAGTCAACGGGAGGAACAGATACGCAGTATTTT.

In its sample, this clonotype was seen many times. V is TRBV6-2 or TRBV6-3 and J is TRBJ2-1; 8 nucleotides align to TRBD1. The CDR3 consists of 17 residues. Germline V gene sequence: CDR1 MNHEY, CDR2 SVGEGT. The V and J ends lost 4 bases and 2 bases, in that order; junction bases with no gene match: 10. The CDR3 here is CASSSHDRGGTYNEQFF. The CDR3 DNA reads as TGTGCCAGCAGTTCGCACGACAGGGGCGGTACCTACAATGAGCAGTTCTTC.

This clonotype was seen many times. The V gene is TRBV20-1, the J gene TRBJ1-1, with 8 bases identical to TRBD1. The CDR3 sequence is 16 residues long. V was pared by 8 bases and J by 3 bases, with 17 bases of the junction left unmatched. Germline assignment: CDR1 DFQATT and CDR2 SNEGSKA (reference sequence). CDR3 in amino acids: CSRTGRAGGADTEAFF. Here the CDR3 DNA reads TGCAGTCGCACAGGGCGGGCAGGGGGCGCGGACACTGAAGCTTTCTTT.

The chain couples TRBV19 to TRBJ2-7; D possibly corresponds to TRBD2 (5 bases). CDR1 is LNHDA and CDR2 is SQIVND in the germline V gene (reference sequence). This CDR3 spans 15 amino acids. V was shortened by 5 bases and J by 3 bases, with 17 bases between the two germline ends. CDR3 sequence: CASSSPREGNYEQYF. DNA of the CDR3: TGTGCCAGTAGTTCGCCGAGGGAAGGGAACTACGAGCAGTACTTC.

In this sample, this clonotype turned up many times. The genes are TRBV28 and TRBJ2-5; D is unresolved. V was pared by 3 bases and J by 5 bases, with 10 bases between. This CDR3 has 13 amino acids. Germline V gene data show CDR1 as MDHEN and CDR2 as SYDVKM. CDR3 residues: CASSFAVKETQYF. The DNA of the CDR3 is TGTGCCAGCAGTTTCGCCGTAAAGGAGACCCAGTACTTC.

Turning to this clonotype: An end of the junction differs from the germline gene, which may be a read error. The rearrangement uses TRBV5-1 and TRBJ1-2; a possible D gene is TRBD1 (5 bases). CDR1 and CDR2 (germline): SGHRS, YFSETQ. The CDR3 contains 16 residues. CDR3 sequence (DNA): TGCGTCAGCAGCAGCCGGGACTTGGACGCCAACTATGGCTACACCTTC. It is translated as CVSSSRDLDANYGYTF. Using reference TRBV5-1 and TRBJ1-2 for the parts outside the CDR3, the full variable domain is KAGVTQTPRYLIKTRGQQVTLSCSPISGHRSVSWYQQTPGQGLQFLFEYFSETQRNKGNFPGRFSGRQFSNSRSEMNVSTLELGDSALYLCVSSSRDLDANYGYTFGSGTRLTVV.

This clonotype was detected ten times or more. J is TRBJ1-3 and V is TRBV6-1; D not certain. Germline assignment: CDR1 MNHNS and CDR2 SASEGT. The CDR3 extends over 13 amino acids. The germline V and J ends were trimmed by 10 bases and 2 bases, with 12 bases remaining between them. The CDR3 coding sequence is TGTGCCACCAAAGGACCGGCTGGAAACACCATATATTTT. Amino acids: CATKGPAGNTIYF.

The V gene is TRBV7-8, the J gene TRBJ2-3, with 7 bases matching TRBD2. The CDR3 consists of 14 residues. Germline V lookup: CDR1 SGHVS, CDR2 FQNEAQ. The V and J ends lost 1 base and 6 bases, in that order; junction bases with no gene match: 4. The CDR3 region has the DNA TGTGCCAGCAGCTTAGGGGGGGAGGGGGATACGCAGTATTTT. This encodes CASSLGGEGDTQYF.

The chain uses TRBV2 and TRBJ2-7; weak D call: TRBD2 (5 bases). In germline, CDR1 is SNHLY, CDR2 FYNNEI. Trimming removed 0 bases at V and 4 bases at J, with 7 bases between. CDR3 length equals 13 residues. The CDR3 DNA follows: TGTGCCAGCAGTGAAGCGCGAGGGTACGAGCAGTACTTC. Translated, it gives CASSEARGYEQYF. Full variable domain (remainder filled in from reference TRBV2 and TRBJ2-7): EPEVTQTPSHQVTQMGQEVILRCVPISNHLYFYWYRQILGQKVEFLVSFYNNEISEKSEIFDDQFSVERPDGSNFTLKIRSTKLEDSAMYFCASSEARGYEQYFGPGTRLTVT.

Many counts were recorded for this clonotype. This chain links TRBV29-1 with TRBJ2-1; a possible D gene is TRBD2 (6 bases). The CDR3 is 13 residues long. V was trimmed by 7 bases and J by 0 bases, leaving 10 bases between them. Germline CDR1 reads SQVTM; CDR2 reads ANQGSEA. The CDR3 DNA is TGCAGCGCCGACGGGAGCTCCTACAATGAGCAGTTCTTC. This translates into CSADGSSYNEQFF.

The chain joins TRBV4-1 to TRBJ2-7, with D perhaps matching TRBD1 or TRBD2 (5 bases each). Trimming took off 6 bases at V and 2 bases at J, with 17 bases between the two ends. This CDR3 spans 15 amino acids. Germline loops: CDR1 MGHRA, CDR2 YSYEKL. CDR3 sequence (DNA): TGCGCCAGCAGTTTCCCGGGACGGGGAACCTACGAGCAGTACTTC. As protein: CASSFPGRGTYEQYF.

This clonotype has at least ten counts. The chain recombines TRBV3-1 with TRBJ2-1, with TRBD1 as a possible D gene (6 bases). The length of the CDR3 is 15 residues. Germline CDR1 is LGHDT and CDR2 is YNNKEL (reference sequence). V was shortened by 3 bases and J by 5 bases, with 14 bases between the two germline ends. CDR3 in amino acids: CASSHGGRDNNEQFF. CDR3 nucleotide sequence: TGTGCCAGCAGCCATGGGGGAAGGGACAACAATGAGCAGTTCTTC.

This clonotype was found a few times. The CDR3: CAWSVRATRNSPLHF. Written as DNA, the CDR3 is TGTGCCTGGAGTGTACGTGCAACGAGGAATTCACCCCTCCACTTT. V gene TRBV30 combines with J gene TRBJ1-6; D remains unclear. This CDR3 comprises 15 residues. CDR1 GTSNPN and CDR2 SVGIG come from the germline V gene (reference sequence). Trimming removed 0 bases from V and 7 bases from J, with 13 bases in between.

This clonotype was seen many times. CDR3: CSVGDSLAKNIQYF. CDR3 bases: TGCAGCGTGGGGGACAGCTTAGCCAAAAACATTCAGTACTTC. The rearrangement joins TRBV29-1 to TRBJ2-4; the match to TRBD1 covers 7 bases. CDR3 length equals 14 residues. The germline CDR1 and CDR2 sequences are SQVTM and ANQGSEA. V lost 6 bases and J lost 0; bases outside the gene matches: 5.

This clonotype came up many times. This rearrangement joins TRBV30 to TRBJ2-1; the D gene is possibly TRBD1 (6 bases). The length of the CDR3 is 15 residues. Germline loops: CDR1 GTSNPN, CDR2 SVGIG (reference sequence). The V end was cut by 2 bases, the J end by 4 bases, with 15 bases between. CDR3 nucleotides: TGTGCCTGGAGTAATACAGGGAGTTTTTACAATGAGCAGTTCTTC. Protein product: CAWSNTGSFYNEQFF.

This clonotype appeared many times. The genes are TRBV18 and TRBJ1-2, with 7 bases matching TRBD1. V shed 2 bases, J shed 6 bases, and the junction held 6 bases outside the gene matches. This CDR3 contains 14 residues. Germline V gene data show CDR1 as KGHSH and CDR2 as LQKENI. Written as DNA, the CDR3 is TGTGCCAGCTCACCAGCACGAGGGGGCGATGGCTACACCTTC. This codes for CASSPARGGDGYTF. The whole variable domain, remainder taken from reference TRBV18 and TRBJ1-2, is NAGVMQNPRHLVRRRGQEARLRCSPMKGHSHVYWYRQLPEEGLKFMVYLQKENIIDESGMPKERFSAEFPKEGPSILRIQQVVRGDSAAYFCASSPARGGDGYTFGSGTRLTVV.